This T cell receptor beta chain is drawn from a study of response to subunit inactivated influenza vaccine. This CDR3 has 16 amino acids. Trimming at V came to 0 bases and at J to 0 bases, leaving 5 bases not matched to a gene. CDR1 is DFQATT, CDR2 SNEGSKA, per germline (reference sequence). This clonotype was observed a handful of times. What it recognizes is unknown. Study-level points and caveats: The authors put forward the suggestion that each seasonal influenza vaccination may bring in only a limited number of new T cells.

Via MiXCR, TCRdb re-called the RT-PCR reads, giving one row per CDR3 protein. The table lists about 500,000 distinct CDR3 sequences, around 13% of them singletons. This sample comprised PBMCs from blood, obtained about 6 weeks after vaccination. The source is a man aged 50-60 years who received an inactivated influenza vaccine. The chain couples TRBV20-1 to TRBJ1-3; TRBD1 matches 7 bases. The CDR3 DNA reads TGCAGTGCTAGAGACCGGACAGGCCCCTCTGGAAACACCATATATTTT. This encodes CSARDRTGPSGNTIYF.